This T cell receptor (beta chain) was sequenced for a study of blood T cell repertoires in COVID-19. Study in general: Samples came from the United States, Italy and Spain, spanning acute and convalescent COVID-19.

This clone was seen a single time. Other DNA sequences in this sample translate to the same CDR3. The CDR3 contains 14 residues. With V trimmed by 3 bases and J by 2 bases, 2 bases remained unmatched. Per the germline V gene, CDR1 is SGDLS and CDR2 is YYNGEE. Method: immunoSEQ multiplex PCR; TCRdb's copy keeps in-frame clones and lacks some. This table has approximately 500,000 clones, approximately 88% appearing once. The rearrangement uses TRBV9 and TRBJ1-3, with TRBD1 matching 7 bases. The sample taken for sequencing was PBMCs or T cells enriched from blood (not recorded which). The sequence was collected from a woman aged 40 to 50 who had recovered from COVID-19. Written as DNA, the CDR3 is TGTGCCAGCAGCGCCGACAGGGCTGGAAACACCATATATTTT. It yields the protein CASSADRAGNTIYF.